Each of the 22 T cell receptor beta chains below was sequenced from the same sample in a study of T cell responses to AZD1222 COVID-19 vaccine (dated by TCRdb to the early 2020s). Interpreted using the paper, the time point label stands for: baseline before first vaccination. The method was the immunoSEQ multiplex PCR assay. The source is immuneACCESS, and TCRdb retained only in-frame sequences with V and J called. Part of the clones is not carried over; for the studies checked, unresolved V genes explain less than half of this, and the remainder is unexplained. The sample table records about 130,000 clones; about 89% of these occur just once. The top ten clonotypes cover 8% to 13% of the sample. The sequencing used peripheral blood, collected on day 0 of AZD1222 vaccination. These receptors all stem from an adult in good health.

The chain is built from TRBV5-4 and TRBJ2-5; 11 bases align to TRBD1. Unmatched junction bases numbered 4, after V lost 4 bases and J lost 5 bases. The germline CDR1 and CDR2 sequences are SGHNT and YYREEE (reference sequence). CDR3 length: 14 residues. The CDR3, as DNA: TGTGCCAGCAGCCCGGGACAGGGGGAGGAGACCCAGTACTTC. It is translated as CASSPGQGEETQYF.

The CDR3 is CASSYAGGDSYEQYF. CDR3 sequence (DNA): TGTGCCAGCAGTTACGCGGGGGGAGATTCCTACGAGCAGTACTTC. V gene TRBV27 combines with J gene TRBJ2-7; 8 nucleotides line up with TRBD2. The CDR3 spans 15 residues. V dropped 4 bases and J dropped 1; count of bases not matched to a gene: 6. CDR1 is MNHEY, CDR2 SMNVEV, per germline (reference sequence).

The V call is TRBV29-1, the J call TRBJ1-2, with 7 bases that match TRBD1. The germline V gene has CDR1 SQVTM and CDR2 ANQGSEA. This CDR3 has 11 amino acids. The trim removed 6 bases at V and 10 bases at J, leaving 8 bases unmatched. Here the CDR3 DNA reads TGCAGCGTCCAGACAGGGCAAGCCTACACCTTC. Its translation is CSVQTGQAYTF.

The chain has TRBV4-2 and TRBJ1-1, with 7 bases matching TRBD1. The V gene end was trimmed by 3 bases and the J gene end by 4 bases; junction bases not matched to a gene: 11. Germline V gives CDR1 LGHNA, CDR2 YNFKEQ. The CDR3 length is 16 residues. DNA for the CDR3: TGTGCCAGCAGCCACCCAGGGGGAGGGGGGAGCACTGAAGCTTTCTTT. This encodes CASSHPGGGGSTEAFF.

The rearrangement uses TRBV5-1 and TRBJ2-1; the D gene is possibly TRBD1 (6 bases). Germline CDR1 SGHRS, CDR2 YFSETQ. CDR3 length: 13 residues. Trimming stripped 0 bases from V and 15 bases from J, with 16 bases between. CDR3 nucleotide sequence: TGCGCCAGCAGCTTGGGACAGGTCGGTGGGGTGTTCTTC. It translates to CASSLGQVGGVFF.

This chain uses TRBV7-3 with TRBJ2-3; TRBD2 matches 8 bases. The V segment lost 5 bases and the J segment 0 bases; nucleotides outside the gene matches: 7. Germline CDR1 reads SGHTA; CDR2 reads FQGTGA. This CDR3 has 16 residues. The CDR3 DNA reads as TGTGCCAGCAGCCTTCGGGGGGGCGGAAGCACAGATACGCAGTATTTT. Its protein product is CASSLRGGGSTDTQYF.

There are a few counts of this clone. This chain joins TRBV7-3 and TRBJ1-2; a weak D match, TRBD1 (6 bases). This CDR3 comprises 15 residues. Trimming left V 7 bases short and J 4 bases short, with 19 bases between. The germline V gene has CDR1 SGHTA and CDR2 FQGTGA. CDR3 sequence reads: CASKISRGVSYGYTF. The CDR3, as DNA: TGTGCCAGCAAGATTTCGAGGGGGGTAAGCTATGGCTACACCTTC.

The chain carries TRBV30 and TRBJ1-4; 7 nucleotides agree with TRBD1. The germline V gene has CDR1 GTSNPN and CDR2 SVGIG (reference sequence). The CDR3 is 14 amino acids. Trimming removed 0 bases from V and 11 bases from J; junction bases left unmatched: 9. CDR3 protein: CAWSVGTAGGKLFF. In DNA form, the CDR3 reads TGTGCCTGGAGTGTTGGGACAGCCGGAGGGAAACTGTTTTTT.

The chain uses TRBV5-4 and TRBJ2-7; D not resolved. CDR1 SGHNT and CDR2 YYREEE come from the germline V gene (reference sequence). V lost 3 bases and J lost 2, with 9 bases in between. The CDR3 length is 13 residues. The DNA for the CDR3 is TGTGCCAGCAGCTCTACGGTAGCCTACGAGCAGTACTTC. Its protein is CASSSTVAYEQYF.

This chain connects TRBV5-1 to TRBJ1-3, with D hard to call. The V end lost 4 bases, the J end lost 0 bases, and 14 bases lay between the germline ends. The germline CDR1 and CDR2 sequences are SGHRS and YFSETQ. The CDR3 is 16 amino acids. This CDR3 reads CASSPSTGFSGNTIYF. The CDR3 region has the DNA TGCGCCAGCAGCCCATCGACTGGGTTCTCTGGAAACACCATATATTTT.

The chain uses TRBV7-9 and TRBJ2-1; 7 nucleotides agree with TRBD1. Germline V gives CDR1 SEHNR, CDR2 FQNEAQ (reference sequence). V trimming: 2 bases; J trimming: 3 bases; junction bases outside the gene matches: 7. This CDR3 contains 16 residues. The CDR3 protein is CASSLQAGGGYNEQFF. CDR3 sequence (DNA): TGTGCCAGCAGCTTACAGGCAGGGGGTGGCTACAATGAGCAGTTCTTC.

The chain links TRBV5-4 to TRBJ2-7; 8 positions match TRBD1. The CDR3 loop spans 14 amino acids. Germline V gene data show CDR1 as SGHNT and CDR2 as YYREEE (reference sequence). V was clipped by 3 bases and J by 3 bases; unmatched bases: 5. CDR3 sequence reads: CASSSRQGNYEQYF. For the CDR3, the DNA is TGTGCCAGCAGCTCCCGACAGGGGAACTACGAGCAGTACTTC.

The chain links TRBV7-2 to TRBJ2-1; 7 nucleotides line up with TRBD2. Per germline, CDR1 SGHTA and CDR2 FQGNSA. J gave up 0 bases and V 5 bases, and 4 bases lay outside the gene matches. CDR3 length: 15 residues. As DNA, the CDR3 is TGTGCCAGCAGCCCCGGGGGGTTCTCCTACAATGAGCAGTTCTTC. Translated: CASSPGGFSYNEQFF. Looking up the rest from reference TRBV7-2 and TRBJ2-1 gives the full variable domain: GAGVSQSPSNKVTEKGKDVELRCDPISGHTALYWYRQSLGQGLEFLIYFQGNSAPDKSGLPSDRFSAERTGGSVSTLTIQRTQQEDSAVYLCASSPGGFSYNEQFFGPGTRLTVL.

The chain joins TRBV23-1 to TRBJ1-1; D unclear. TRBV23-1 is noted as an ORF with a role that remains uncertain. V was pared by 4 bases and J by 8 bases, with 20 bases between. There are 15 residues in the CDR3. CDR3 amino acids: CASSLLPFCMTEAFF. In nucleotides, the CDR3 is TGCGCCAGCAGTCTCCTCCCTTTTTGTATGACCGAAGCTTTCTTT.

The chain couples TRBV28 to TRBJ2-7; a possible D gene is TRBD1 (6 bases). V was cut by 6 bases and J by 6 bases, with 21 bases left in between. Germline CDR1 is MDHEN and CDR2 is SYDVKM. The CDR3 is made up of 15 amino acids. CDR3 loop: CASSSPGSGVSEQYF. The CDR3 DNA is TGTGCCAGCAGCTCACCGGGGTCAGGGGTTAGCGAGCAGTACTTC. Full variable domain (outside the CDR3, taken from reference TRBV28 and TRBJ2-7): DVKVTQSSRYLVKRTGEKVFLECVQDMDHENMFWYRQDPGLGLRLIYFSYDVKMKEKGDIPEGYSVSREKKERFSLILESASTNQTSMYLCASSSPGSGVSEQYFGPGTRLTVT.

This rearrangement joins TRBV19 to TRBJ2-3, with D possibly being TRBD2 (5 bases). The CDR3 extends over 13 amino acids. Germline V gives CDR1 LNHDA, CDR2 SQIVND (reference sequence). Trimming shortened V by 3 bases and J by 1 base, and 5 bases separated the two germline ends. As DNA, the CDR3 is TGTGCCAGTAGTATGCGGGGCACAGATACGCAGTATTTT. Translated, it gives CASSMRGTDTQYF.

The gene calls are TRBV28 and TRBJ2-7; 9 nucleotides agree with TRBD2. This CDR3 has 14 amino acids. The germline gives CDR1 MDHEN, CDR2 SYDVKM. V shed 7 bases, J shed 4 bases, and the junction held 8 bases outside the gene matches. The CDR3 nucleotides are TGTGCCAGCAAGGGGGTAGCGGGAGCTTACGAGCAGTACTTC. Protein: CASKGVAGAYEQYF.

This clone occurred once. The rearrangement links TRBV7-6 to TRBJ2-7, with D tentatively TRBD2 (6 bases). The germline gives CDR1 SGHVS, CDR2 FNYEAQ. V lost 2 bases, J lost 2 bases, and 13 bases lay in between. The CDR3 consists of 15 residues. The CDR3 sequence is CASSLSGRGPYEQYF. DNA for the CDR3: TGTGCCAGCAGCTTATCCGGGCGGGGCCCCTACGAGCAGTACTTC.

This chain connects TRBV30 to TRBJ2-2; no clear D. V was clipped by 3 bases and J by 1 base, with 6 bases between them. The CDR3 is 13 residues long. CDR1 is GTSNPN, CDR2 SVGIG, per germline (reference sequence). Here the CDR3 DNA reads TGTGCCTGGAGGGGCCAGAACACCGGGGAGCTGTTTTTT. Translating it yields CAWRGQNTGELFF. The variable domain in full, with the rest retrieved from reference TRBV30 and TRBJ2-2, is SQTIHQWPATLVQPVGSPLSLECTVEGTSNPNLYWYRQAAGRGLQLLFYSVGIGQISSEVPQNLSASRPQDRQFILSSKKLLLSDSGFYLCAWRGQNTGELFFGEGSRLTVL.

The chain joins TRBV28 to TRBJ1-1, with D possibly TRBD1 on 5 matching bases. The V gene lost 7 bases and the J gene lost 1 base, with 16 bases spanning the gap. This CDR3 is built from 15 residues. From germline, CDR1 is MDHEN and CDR2 SYDVKM. The CDR3 is CASTARWGPNTEAFF. The CDR3 DNA reads TGTGCCAGCACCGCTCGGTGGGGACCGAACACTGAAGCTTTCTTT. The whole variable domain, filled in from reference TRBV28 and TRBJ1-1, reads DVKVTQSSRYLVKRTGEKVFLECVQDMDHENMFWYRQDPGLGLRLIYFSYDVKMKEKGDIPEGYSVSREKKERFSLILESASTNQTSMYLCASTARWGPNTEAFFGQGTRLTVV.

With regard to this clone: Its ends do not fully match the called genes, so a read error is possible. The same CDR3 also results from other DNA sequences found in this sample. The J gene is TRBJ1-2, the V gene TRBV2, with 10 bases aligning to TRBD1. The germline V gene encodes CDR1 SNHLY and CDR2 FYNNEI. The length of the CDR3 is 13 residues. The CDR3 region has the DNA TGCGCCAGCAGTCCTGGGACAGGGGTCGGCTACACCTTC. The encoded protein is CASSPGTGVGYTF.

This clone was detected once. This rearrangement joins TRBV9 to TRBJ2-1; D gene uncertain. This CDR3 is built from 14 residues. From germline, CDR1 is SGDLS and CDR2 YYNGEE. Trimming took off 3 bases at V and 6 bases at J, with 13 bases between the two ends. CDR3 residues: CASSAAPWVNEQFF. Written as DNA, the CDR3 is TGTGCCAGCAGCGCCGCTCCCTGGGTCAATGAGCAGTTCTTC.